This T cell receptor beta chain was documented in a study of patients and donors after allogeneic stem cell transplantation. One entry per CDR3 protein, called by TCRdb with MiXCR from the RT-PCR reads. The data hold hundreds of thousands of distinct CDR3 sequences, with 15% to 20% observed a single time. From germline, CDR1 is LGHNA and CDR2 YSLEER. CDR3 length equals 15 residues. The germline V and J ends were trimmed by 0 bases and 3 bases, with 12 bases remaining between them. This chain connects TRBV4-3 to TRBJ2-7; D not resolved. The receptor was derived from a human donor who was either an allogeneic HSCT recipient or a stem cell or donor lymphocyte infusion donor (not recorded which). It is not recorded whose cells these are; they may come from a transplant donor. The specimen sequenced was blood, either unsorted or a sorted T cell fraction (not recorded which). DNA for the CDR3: TGCGCCAGCAGCCAAGAGGCGCGAGACAACTACGAGCAGTACTTC. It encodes CASSQEARDNYEQYF.